The 2 T cell receptor beta chains in this list originate from one sample, sequenced in a study of cytomegalovirus exposure and HLA in healthy donors. PCR employed 60 Vbeta and 13 Jbeta primers. The assay was immunoSEQ multiplex PCR, and TCRdb's table has in-frame clones only and misses some. The sample has about 160,000 clones, roughly four fifths seen once. Input material: PBMCs. The receptors come from a woman younger than 35 in good health and CMV-seronegative.

V usage is TRBV5-1 and J usage is TRBJ1-3; 8 bases are shared with TRBD1. CDR3 length: 17 residues. The V gene end was trimmed by 0 bases and the J gene end by 0 bases; junction bases not matched to a gene: 5. The germline CDR1 and CDR2 sequences are SGHRS and YFSETQ. CDR3 in DNA: TGCGCCAGCAGCTTGGGGCCTACAGGGGGCTCTGGAAACACCATATATTTT. This codes for CASSLGPTGGSGNTIYF.

The CDR3 bases are TGTGCCAGCAGCTTGGGGGGAGGGGACGACGAGCAGTACTTC. It translates to CASSLGGGDDEQYF. The J gene is TRBJ2-7, the V gene TRBV11-2; 7 positions match TRBD2. The germline V gene has CDR1 SGHAT and CDR2 FQNNGV. Losses at the gene ends were 3 bases for V and 5 bases for J; bases not matched to a gene: 7. This CDR3 comprises 14 residues.